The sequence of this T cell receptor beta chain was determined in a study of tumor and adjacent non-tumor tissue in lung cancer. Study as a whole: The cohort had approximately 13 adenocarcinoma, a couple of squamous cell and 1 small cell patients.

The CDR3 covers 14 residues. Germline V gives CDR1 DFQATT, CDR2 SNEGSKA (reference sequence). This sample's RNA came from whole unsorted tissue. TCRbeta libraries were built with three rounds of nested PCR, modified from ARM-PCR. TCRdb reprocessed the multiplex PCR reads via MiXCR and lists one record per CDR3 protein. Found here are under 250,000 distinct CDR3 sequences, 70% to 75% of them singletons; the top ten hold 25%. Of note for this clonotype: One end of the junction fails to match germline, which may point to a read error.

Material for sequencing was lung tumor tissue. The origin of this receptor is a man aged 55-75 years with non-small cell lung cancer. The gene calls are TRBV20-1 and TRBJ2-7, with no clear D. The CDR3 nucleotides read TGCAGTGCTAGAGGGAGACTCGCATCCTACGAGCATTACTTC. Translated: CSARGRLASYEHYF.